Each of the 25 T cell receptor beta chains below was sequenced from the same sample in a study of T cell responses to AZD1222 COVID-19 vaccine. The protocol was immunoSEQ multiplex PCR, while the TCRdb copy is restricted to in-frame clones and leaves out a portion. Of about 270,000 clones listed, almost 95% are singletons. Here the sequenced sample was peripheral blood, taken 28 days after the second AZD1222 dose. The origin of the receptors is an adult who received the AZD1222 COVID-19 vaccine.

The V gene is TRBV5-8, the J gene TRBJ2-7; possibly TRBD2 for D (6 bases). The CDR3 totals 13 residues. CDR1 is SGHTS and CDR2 is YDEGEE in the germline V gene. V was trimmed by 3 bases and J by 7 bases, leaving 14 bases between them. The DNA of the CDR3 is TGTGCCAGCAGCTCCCCGGAGGGGTGGGAGCAGTACTTC. The encoded protein is CASSSPEGWEQYF.

J is TRBJ2-4 and V is TRBV28; D is ambiguous. Per the germline V gene, CDR1 is MDHEN and CDR2 is SYDVKM. CDR3 length: 15 residues. The ends were cut back, 6 bases at V and 0 bases at J, with 12 bases in the middle. The CDR3 DNA follows: TGTGCCAGCAGCCTGGTCAAGGTAGCCAAAAACATTCAGTACTTC. Its protein is CASSLVKVAKNIQYF.

The genes are TRBV6-5 and TRBJ1-5, with a tentative D call TRBD1 (5 bases). The ends were cut back, 7 bases at V and 7 bases at J, with 17 bases in the middle. The CDR3 sequence is 14 residues long. The germline V gene encodes CDR1 MNHEY and CDR2 SVGAGI. For the CDR3, the DNA is TGTGCCAGCACCCCCGCGGGGGGAAGGCAGCCCCAGCATTTT. Amino acid sequence: CASTPAGGRQPQHF.

The chain links TRBV2 to TRBJ2-7; perhaps TRBD1 as D (5 bases). The CDR3 spans 13 residues. The germline CDR1 and CDR2 sequences are SNHLY and FYNNEI. V was pared by 10 bases and J by 2 bases, with 15 bases between. CDR3 sequence (DNA): TGTGCCACCTCCCAGGGTATCGCCTACGAGCAGTACTTC. Amino acids: CATSQGIAYEQYF. The full variable domain, its missing parts supplied by reference TRBV2 and TRBJ2-7, is EPEVTQTPSHQVTQMGQEVILRCVPISNHLYFYWYRQILGQKVEFLVSFYNNEISEKSEIFDDQFSVERPDGSNFTLKIRSTKLEDSAMYFCATSQGIAYEQYFGPGTRLTVT.

The V call is TRBV4-1, the J call TRBJ2-1, with D unclear. The CDR3 consists of 14 residues. Germline V gene sequence: CDR1 MGHRA, CDR2 YSYEKL. V was clipped by 4 bases and J by 2 bases, with 9 bases between them. The CDR3 bases are TGCGCCAGCAGCCGAGATGTGGCCTACAATGAGCAGTTCTTC. This encodes CASSRDVAYNEQFF.

The CDR3 nucleotides are TGTGCCAGCAGCTCTGCCGGGGCGGGGACCTCCTACAATGAGCAGTTCTTC. Protein product: CASSSAGAGTSYNEQFF. V usage is TRBV9 and J usage is TRBJ2-1; TRBD2 is a possible D gene (6 bases). V was trimmed by 4 bases and J by 0 bases, leaving 17 bases between them. The length of the CDR3 is 17 residues. The germline V gene encodes CDR1 SGDLS and CDR2 YYNGEE.

The chain is built from TRBV30 and TRBJ1-4; 7 positions match TRBD1. Unmatched junction bases numbered 7, after V lost 1 base and J lost 5 bases. The CDR3 sequence is 15 residues long. CDR1 and CDR2 from the germline V gene are GTSNPN and SVGIG (reference sequence). CDR3 protein: CAWSDPGTENEKLFF. The DNA for the CDR3 is TGTGCCTGGAGTGATCCCGGGACAGAGAATGAAAAACTGTTTTTT.

The rearrangement uses TRBV7-9 and TRBJ2-7; D might be TRBD1 (5 bases). V lost 2 bases, J lost 3 bases, and 17 bases lay in between. The CDR3 is 16 residues long. Per the germline V gene, CDR1 is SEHNR and CDR2 is FQNEAQ (reference sequence). The CDR3 DNA sequence: TGTGCCAGCAGCTTACAGGGCTCGGGTCTCCTCTACGAGCAGTACTTC. Translating it yields CASSLQGSGLLYEQYF.

The rearrangement joins TRBV7-2 to TRBJ1-6, with D unclear. Trimming left V 2 bases short and J 4 bases short, with 15 bases between. The CDR3 extends over 17 amino acids. CDR1 SGHTA and CDR2 FQGNSA come from the germline V gene. The CDR3 region has the DNA TGTGCCAGCAGCTTAAGTAGCACGGAGAGTTATAATTCACCCCTCCACTTT. Translating gives CASSLSSTESYNSPLHF.

The CDR3 loop is CASSKDQGARQPQHF. DNA of the CDR3: TGTGCCAGCAGCAAAGATCAGGGGGCACGGCAGCCCCAGCATTTT. This chain uses TRBV21-1 with TRBJ1-5; TRBD1 reflects the table's D call only, with no check against the DNA. TRBV21-1 is marked as a pseudogene. CDR3 length equals 15 residues.

The chain links TRBV6-1 to TRBJ1-5; 10 nucleotides align to TRBD1. The CDR3 length is 19 residues. Trimming at V came to 3 bases and at J to 3 bases, leaving 14 bases not matched to a gene. In germline, CDR1 is MNHNS, CDR2 SASEGT. CDR3 DNA: TGTGCCAGCAGTGATGAGCGGGACAGGGGAATCACCCTCAATCAGCCCCAGCATTTT. As protein: CASSDERDRGITLNQPQHF.

J is TRBJ1-2 and V is TRBV6-5; 8 positions agree with TRBD1. This CDR3 is 14 amino acids long. Germline V gene sequence: CDR1 MNHEY, CDR2 SVGAGI. V was pared by 6 bases and J by 8 bases, with 11 bases of the junction left unmatched. In DNA form, the CDR3 reads TGTGCCAGCAGGCCAGGACAGGGAATTGGGGGCTACACCTTC. Translation gives CASRPGQGIGGYTF.

The rearrangement joins TRBV6-2 or TRBV6-3 to TRBJ1-6; TRBD1 might be the D (6 bases). V was trimmed by 5 bases and J by 9 bases, leaving 14 bases between them. CDR1 is MNHEY, CDR2 SVGEGT, per germline. The CDR3 contains 14 residues. The CDR3: CASSLLDRSSPLHF. The CDR3 DNA reads TGTGCCAGCAGTCTCCTGGACAGAAGTTCACCCCTCCACTTT.

V gene TRBV6-5 combines with J gene TRBJ2-7; the match to TRBD1 covers 8 bases. Germline assignment: CDR1 MNHEY and CDR2 SVGAGI. The V segment lost 6 bases and the J segment 4 bases; nucleotides outside the gene matches: 8. The CDR3 extends over 14 amino acids. The CDR3 nucleotides are TGTGCCAGCAGGAGTGGCAGGGGGCCATACGAGCAGTACTTC. This encodes CASRSGRGPYEQYF.

The V and J genes are TRBV7-9 and TRBJ2-5, with D maybe TRBD1 (6 bases). CDR3 length equals 17 residues. V was cut by 2 bases and J by 4 bases, with 20 bases left in between. The germline CDR1 and CDR2 sequences are SEHNR and FQNEAQ (reference sequence). The chain's CDR3 is CASSLSKYQGFLETQYF. CDR3 nucleotides: TGTGCCAGCAGCTTATCAAAATATCAGGGGTTTTTAGAGACCCAGTACTTC.

The rearrangement joins TRBV15 to TRBJ1-2, with D perhaps TRBD1 (5 bases). The CDR3 length is 13 residues. Deletions cut 9 bases from V and 9 bases from J, with 20 bases between. The germline gives CDR1 LNHNV, CDR2 YYDKDF (reference sequence). In DNA, the CDR3 is TGTGCCACAGAACCCGGAGGGGCGCAAAGCTACACCTTC. It translates to CATEPGGAQSYTF.

This rearrangement joins TRBV27 to TRBJ2-7, with a tentative D call TRBD1 (6 bases). The CDR3 consists of 12 residues. CDR1 is MNHEY, CDR2 SMNVEV, per germline (reference sequence). Trimming shortened V by 4 bases and J by 7 bases, and 11 bases separated the two germline ends. The CDR3, as DNA: TGTGCCAGCAGTTCATCAGGGGTTGAGCAGTACTTC. Translated, it gives CASSSSGVEQYF.

This clone appeared a few times. The rearrangement links TRBV15 to TRBJ1-5; no reliable D call. This CDR3 region has 13 residues. The germline V and J ends were trimmed by 2 bases and 6 bases, with 8 bases remaining between them. CDR1 and CDR2 from the germline V gene are LNHNV and YYDKDF (reference sequence). The CDR3 sequence: CATSRSGPQPQHF. The CDR3 nucleotides are TGTGCCACCAGCAGATCCGGACCTCAGCCCCAGCATTTT.

The chain is built from TRBV7-2 and TRBJ2-1; 9 nucleotides agree with TRBD1. The ends lost 5 bases at V and 4 bases at J; junction bases unmatched: 6. CDR3 length equals 15 residues. Germline assignment: CDR1 SGHTA and CDR2 FQGNSA. CDR3 DNA sequence: TGTGCCAGCAGCATCGACAGGGGGGGTTACAATGAGCAGTTCTTC. Its translation is CASSIDRGGYNEQFF.

The CDR3 nucleotides read TGTGCCAGCAGTGAAAGGGGGGCAGGGCGGGACGAGCAGTACTTC. Its translation: CASSERGAGRDEQYF. The rearrangement uses TRBV25-1 and TRBJ2-7; D might be TRBD1 or TRBD2, each matching 6 bases. CDR3 size: 15 residues. Per germline, CDR1 MGHDK and CDR2 SYGVNS. V was pared by 2 bases and J by 5 bases, with 16 bases between.

This clone occurred once. The chain recombines TRBV5-4 with TRBJ1-2; a possible D gene is TRBD1 (5 bases). The CDR3 is 13 amino acids. CDR1 and CDR2 from the germline V gene are SGHNT and YYREEE (reference sequence). V gave up 3 bases and J gave up 5 bases, with 11 bases separating them. The CDR3 DNA sequence: TGTGCCAGCAGCTCGGACAAAACTTATGGCTACACCTTC. Its translation: CASSSDKTYGYTF.

The chain carries TRBV6-2 or TRBV6-3 and TRBJ1-5; D perhaps matches TRBD1 (5 bases). The CDR3 loop spans 16 amino acids. Trimming cost V 2 bases and J 5 bases, with 16 bases left between them. The germline CDR1 and CDR2 sequences are MNHEY and SVGEGT. In nucleotides, the CDR3 is TGTGCCAGCAGTTACCGTGGGGGTGCAGGGTATCAGCCCCAGCATTTT. Protein sequence: CASSYRGGAGYQPQHF.

The genes are TRBV12-3 or TRBV12-4 and TRBJ1-2, with D hard to call. This CDR3 comprises 13 residues. The ends were cut back, 6 bases at V and 1 base at J, with 9 bases in the middle. CDR3 protein: CASRDGLNYGYTF. CDR3 nucleotides: TGTGCCAGCAGGGACGGGCTTAACTATGGCTACACCTTC.

The chain has TRBV9 and TRBJ2-3; TRBD2 matches at 10 bases. The CDR3 consists of 15 residues. The germline gives CDR1 SGDLS, CDR2 YYNGEE. Trimming took 3 bases from V and 1 from J; bases not matched to a gene: 2. CDR3 DNA sequence: TGTGCCAGCAGCGAGGGGACTAGCGGCACAGATACGCAGTATTTT. Translation: CASSEGTSGTDTQYF.

The table lists this clone with a count of one. The genes are TRBV28 and TRBJ2-1; 9 bases match TRBD2. The CDR3 runs to 14 residues. The germline V gene encodes CDR1 MDHEN and CDR2 SYDVKM. The trim removed 7 bases at V and 8 bases at J, leaving 9 bases unmatched. The CDR3: CASTRSGGSHEQFF. The CDR3 nucleotides are TGTGCCAGCACACGTAGCGGGGGTAGCCATGAGCAGTTCTTC. Drawing the rest from reference TRBV28 and TRBJ2-1, the complete variable domain is DVKVTQSSRYLVKRTGEKVFLECVQDMDHENMFWYRQDPGLGLRLIYFSYDVKMKEKGDIPEGYSVSREKKERFSLILESASTNQTSMYLCASTRSGGSHEQFFGPGTRLTVL.